The T cell receptor beta chain described here comes from a study of T cell clones after liver transplantation. Study results and caveats: Compared with third party-reactive sequences, donor-reactive ones declined more, independent of withdrawal success.

V shed 1 base and J shed 0 bases, with 10 bases lying between them. The V gene's germline CDR1 is SGHVS and CDR2 FQNEAQ. This CDR3 spans 16 amino acids. This table comes from immunoSEQ multiplex PCR, and its TCRdb copy is limited to in-frame clones, with some not included. Of approximately 7,300 clones in the sample, roughly 80% were seen once. Unstimulated PBMCs were sorted into CD3+CD4+ and CD3+CD8+ populations. The count of this clone is one. Its specificity is not known. The sample was CD8+ T cells from blood, taken before liver transplant. This receptor was identified in a human donor who received a liver transplant. This chain connects TRBV7-8 to TRBJ2-1; the D gene is possibly TRBD2 (6 bases). CDR3 region: CASSLVFSGSYNEQFF. CDR3 coding DNA: TGTGCCAGCAGCTTAGTTTTTAGCGGCTCCTACAATGAGCAGTTCTTC.